The clone carrying this T cell receptor (beta chain) was recorded only once. Profiled with immunoSEQ multiplex PCR; TCRdb holds only in-frame clones, not every one. The sample lists fewer than 70,000 clones; about 83% were seen once. This specimen comes from a study of T cell changes during pregnancy in multiple sclerosis. This sequence originates from a human donor whose cells served as feeder cells for cultures in a pregnancy study. The sequencing input was peripheral blood from another person, used as feeder cells.

The CDR3 bases are TGTGCCACCAGCCCCCCCCTGGGCAGGAGCTACTCCTACGAGCAGTACTTC. It is translated as CATSPPLGRSYSYEQYF. The chain combines TRBV15 with TRBJ2-7; D not resolved. The CDR3 contains 17 residues. Germline CDR1 reads LNHNV; CDR2 reads YYDKDF (reference sequence). Trimming left V 5 bases short and J 0 bases short, with 20 bases between.